The sequence of this TCR beta chain was determined in a study of CXCR3-negative and CXCR3-positive naive CD8 T cells. Note on this clonotype: The antigen is unknown.

The CDR3 length is 15 residues. CDR1 is MDHEN, CDR2 SYDVKM, per germline. CD45RO-CCR7+CD27+CD95- expression identified naive CD8+ T cells. Study-level results: Compared with CXCR3-negative naive cells, CXCR3-positive naive cells showed more hydrophobic TRB CDR3s. Most assays used freshly isolated PBMCs, as cryopreservation partially reduced CXCR3. Memory cells diverged, while naive CXCR3-positive and CXCR3-negative cells had similar TRBV-TRBJ usage. The authors found comparable surface CD5 between naive subsets and inferred TCR strength from TRB CDR3 properties.

Via 5' RACE with UMI labels, TRB cDNA libraries were prepared. TCRdb reanalyzed the 5' RACE reads and collapses them to one entry per CDR3 protein, without DNA. The sample has tens of thousands of distinct CDR3 sequences. The chain couples TRBV28 to TRBJ2-7; TCRdb picks TRBD1, but there is no DNA to check that call. The receptor's source is a human donor in good health. Some clones in this sample may be carry-over from other donors' samples. Material for sequencing was naive CXCR3+ CD8+ T cells from blood. Subset indicated: CD45RO-CCR7+CD27+CD95- naive CD8+ T cells expressing CXCR3 (TNR3+). CDR3 loop: CASSFRGPRTYEQYF.